These 29 T cell receptor beta chains came from one sample sequenced in a study of blood T cell repertoires in COVID-19. Here immunoSEQ multiplex PCR was the method, and the copy in TCRdb shows in-frame clones only, minus some. The data contain approximately 170,000 clones, about 86% of them singletons. Sample: peripheral blood. Source of these receptors: a woman in her 70s with acute or convalescent COVID-19.

The CDR3 loop is CASSVGPAGGRYDTQYF. In DNA, the CDR3 is TGTGCCAGCAGCGTAGGCCCCGCAGGGGGGAGGTACGATACGCAGTATTTT. The chain joins TRBV9 to TRBJ2-3; possibly TRBD1 for D (7 bases). Germline CDR1 SGDLS, CDR2 YYNGEE. Trimming took 0 bases from V and 6 from J, leaving 20 bases between them. The CDR3 has 17 residues. The variable domain in full, completed from reference TRBV9 and TRBJ2-3, reads DSGVTQTPKHLITATGQRVTLRCSPRSGDLSVYWYQQSLDQGLQFLIQYYNGEERAKGNILERFSAQQFPDLHSELNLSSLELGDSALYFCASSVGPAGGRYDTQYFGPGTRLTVL.

The V call is TRBV5-1, the J call TRBJ2-3; no clear D gene. The V gene lost 2 bases and the J gene lost 2 bases, with 6 bases spanning the gap. CDR3 length: 13 amino acids. From germline, CDR1 is SGHRS and CDR2 YFSETQ. CDR3 nucleotide sequence: TGCGCCAGCAGCTTCCACTACACAGATACGCAGTATTTT. Its translation: CASSFHYTDTQYF.

This clone was recorded a few times. V is TRBV19 and J is TRBJ1-1; D may be TRBD1 (6 bases). With 6 bases removed from V and 4 bases from J, the gap between germline ends came to 15 bases. The CDR3 has 14 amino acids. Germline V lookup: CDR1 LNHDA, CDR2 SQIVND (reference sequence). CDR3 sequence reads: CASSTGYGSTEAFF. Written as DNA, the CDR3 is TGTGCCAGTAGCACAGGGTATGGAAGCACTGAAGCTTTCTTT.

The chain has TRBV7-9 and TRBJ1-2; D gene unclear. Germline V gene sequence: CDR1 SEHNR, CDR2 FQNEAQ (reference sequence). V lost 0 bases, J lost 0 bases, and 8 bases lay in between. The CDR3 consists of 15 residues. As DNA, the CDR3 is TGTGCCAGCAGCTTAGCGGAGGGAACTAACTATGGCTACACCTTC. Its translation: CASSLAEGTNYGYTF.

This clone has just one count. V gene TRBV28 combines with J gene TRBJ1-5; D is ambiguous. Germline CDR1 reads MDHEN; CDR2 reads SYDVKM. Trimming took 7 bases from V and 0 from J, leaving 16 bases between them. The CDR3 covers 16 residues. The CDR3 bases are TGTGCCAGCACCCCATTTGCGGGGTATAGCAATCAGCCCCAGCATTTT. Translation: CASTPFAGYSNQPQHF. The whole variable domain, remainder taken from reference TRBV28 and TRBJ1-5, is DVKVTQSSRYLVKRTGEKVFLECVQDMDHENMFWYRQDPGLGLRLIYFSYDVKMKEKGDIPEGYSVSREKKERFSLILESASTNQTSMYLCASTPFAGYSNQPQHFGDGTRLSIL.

DNA for the CDR3: TGTGCCAGCAGTGATTGGGAGACCGGGGAGCTGTTTTTT. Translating gives CASSDWETGELFF. V and J are TRBV2 and TRBJ2-2; D might be TRBD2 (5 bases). Trimming pared 3 bases from V and 5 bases from J, leaving 7 bases between. The CDR3 runs to 13 residues. In germline, CDR1 is SNHLY, CDR2 FYNNEI.

The chain is built from TRBV27 and TRBJ2-7; no clear D gene. V was pared by 2 bases and J by 2 bases, with 10 bases between. Germline lookup yields CDR1 MNHEY and CDR2 SMNVEV (reference sequence). The CDR3 extends over 14 amino acids. CDR3 in DNA: TGTGCCAGCAGTTTACGTACAGTTCCCTACGAGCAGTACTTC. Its protein is CASSLRTVPYEQYF.

The chain has TRBV7-6 and TRBJ1-3, with D unclear. Germline V gives CDR1 SGHVS, CDR2 FNYEAQ. The CDR3 sequence is 14 residues long. Trimming cost V 8 bases and J 0 bases, with 11 bases left between them. CDR3 protein: CASAPQNSGNTIYF. DNA of the CDR3: TGTGCCAGCGCCCCGCAGAACTCTGGAAACACCATATATTTT.

This clone came up a few times. The rearrangement links TRBV4-1 to TRBJ1-3; a weak D match, TRBD1 (6 bases). This CDR3 comprises 18 residues. Germline lookup yields CDR1 MGHRA and CDR2 YSYEKL. The ends were cut back, 1 base at V and 0 bases at J, with 16 bases in the middle. CDR3 bases: TGCGCCAGCAGCCAAGCGTGGGACACAGGGAACTCTGGAAACACCATATATTTT. Residues: CASSQAWDTGNSGNTIYF.

The chain joins TRBV7-3 to TRBJ2-2; D possibly corresponds to TRBD1 (6 bases). CDR3 length: 17 residues. V lost 2 bases, J lost 2 bases, and 15 bases lay in between. Germline V lookup: CDR1 SGHTA, CDR2 FQGTGA. This chain's CDR3 is CASSLSPGTLNTGELFF. The CDR3 nucleotides read TGTGCCAGCAGCTTATCCCCCGGGACACTCAACACCGGGGAGCTGTTTTTT.

In this sample, this clone turned up a few times. The chain joins TRBV7-2 to TRBJ2-4, with D hard to call. The V and J ends lost 5 bases and 5 bases respectively, with 7 bases between them. The CDR3 is made up of 12 amino acids. Germline values: CDR1 SGHTA, CDR2 FQGNSA. The CDR3 reads CASSPQENIQYF. Written as DNA, the CDR3 is TGTGCCAGCAGCCCTCAGGAAAACATTCAGTACTTC.

The chain employs TRBV7-9 and TRBJ1-1; 12 bases map to TRBD1. From germline, CDR1 is SEHNR and CDR2 FQNEAQ (reference sequence). The CDR3 totals 17 residues. V lost 7 bases to trimming and J lost 3 bases; unmatched junction nucleotides: 12. CDR3 residues: CASNAGTGGAGDTEAFF. The CDR3 DNA reads TGTGCCAGCAACGCCGGGACAGGGGGCGCCGGGGACACTGAAGCTTTCTTT.

This chain joins TRBV5-6 and TRBJ1-2; possible D gene TRBD1, 5 bases. The germline V gene has CDR1 SGHDT and CDR2 YYEEEE. There are 16 residues in the CDR3. Trimming took off 2 bases at V and 3 bases at J, with 17 bases between the two ends. The CDR3 loop is CASSFLPTVVDYGYTF. The CDR3 nucleotides are TGTGCCAGCAGCTTTCTCCCGACAGTAGTCGACTATGGCTACACCTTC.

The chain recombines TRBV19 with TRBJ2-5; D ambiguous. Germline CDR1 reads LNHDA; CDR2 reads SQIVND (reference sequence). The CDR3 is 13 amino acids. Deletions cut 5 bases from V and 5 bases from J, with 12 bases between. CDR3 protein: CASSAERWETQYF. CDR3 nucleotides: TGTGCCAGTAGTGCGGAGAGATGGGAGACCCAGTACTTC.

J is TRBJ2-2 and V is TRBV2; D gene ambiguous. This CDR3 is 15 amino acids long. V was pared by 4 bases and J by 0 bases, with 9 bases between. Germline V gene sequence: CDR1 SNHLY, CDR2 FYNNEI. The CDR3 protein is CASSVRPANTGELFF. CDR3 bases: TGTGCCAGCAGTGTTCGCCCGGCGAACACCGGGGAGCTGTTTTTT.

The rearrangement links TRBV4-2 to TRBJ2-3, with D uncertain. Germline lookup yields CDR1 LGHNA and CDR2 YNFKEQ. The V gene lost 4 bases and the J gene lost 2 bases, with 16 bases spanning the gap. This CDR3 comprises 16 residues. CDR3 amino acids: CASSPRGGTPTDTQYF. The CDR3 coding sequence is TGTGCCAGCAGCCCCCGTGGCGGAACCCCCACAGATACGCAGTATTTT.

This clone has more than one count but fewer than ten. The rearrangement joins TRBV20-1 to TRBJ1-3; TRBD1 matches 8 bases. The CDR3 totals 16 residues. CDR1 and CDR2 from the germline V gene are DFQATT and SNEGSKA (reference sequence). J lost 6 bases, V lost 3 bases, and 13 bases had no gene match. CDR3 region: CSASPHGQGSANTIYF. DNA of the CDR3: TGCAGTGCTAGTCCCCACGGACAGGGTAGCGCAAACACCATATATTTT.

The chain is built from TRBV5-1 and TRBJ2-2; D may be TRBD2 (7 bases). The CDR3 totals 15 residues. Germline assignment: CDR1 SGHRS and CDR2 YFSETQ. Deletions cut 4 bases from V and 4 bases from J, with 14 bases between. CDR3 DNA: TGCGCCAGCAGCGGGGGGGCAGGGCCCACCGGGGAGCTGTTTTTT. Encoded protein: CASSGGAGPTGELFF.

The chain recombines TRBV23-1 with TRBJ1-2; D uncertain. TRBV23-1 is noted as an ORF with a role that remains uncertain. V lost 0 bases to trimming and J lost 4 bases, with 12 bases between them. The CDR3 loop spans 15 amino acids. CDR3 loop: CASSQSGRGSYGYTF. CDR3 coding DNA: TGCGCCAGCAGTCAATCTGGGAGAGGCAGCTATGGCTACACCTTC.

The chain employs TRBV27 and TRBJ1-1, with 8 bases that match TRBD1. The germline gives CDR1 MNHEY, CDR2 SMNVEV (reference sequence). V trimming: 7 bases; J trimming: 1 base; junction bases outside the gene matches: 8. This CDR3 contains 15 residues. CDR3: CASNRGTGGNTEAFF. In nucleotides, the CDR3 is TGTGCCAGCAATAGGGGGACAGGTGGGAACACTGAAGCTTTCTTT.

The CDR3 nucleotides are TGTGCCAGTAGTACAATGCCTCGCGGGGCAGTTACTTATGGCTACACCTTC. Residues: CASSTMPRGAVTYGYTF. The V gene is TRBV19, the J gene TRBJ1-2; D perhaps matches TRBD1 (5 bases). The CDR3 spans 17 residues. CDR1 and CDR2 (germline): LNHDA, SQIVND (reference sequence). The V gene lost 4 bases and the J gene lost 5 bases, with 23 bases spanning the gap.

This rearrangement joins TRBV5-1 to TRBJ2-1; maybe TRBD1 (5 bases). Germline V gene lookup returns CDR1 SGHRS and CDR2 YFSETQ. This CDR3 is 14 amino acids long. V was clipped by 5 bases and J by 2 bases, with 11 bases between them. CDR3 residues: CASSRGNAYNEQFF. CDR3 DNA sequence: TGCGCCAGCAGTAGGGGTAATGCCTACAATGAGCAGTTCTTC.

The rearrangement links TRBV29-1 to TRBJ2-7; no reliable D call. The germline CDR1 and CDR2 sequences are SQVTM and ANQGSEA. The CDR3 extends over 13 amino acids. V gave up 5 bases and J gave up 0 bases, with 11 bases separating them. Here the CDR3 DNA reads TGCAGCGTTCGCACTGCTAGCTCCTACGAGCAGTACTTC. Amino acid sequence: CSVRTASSYEQYF.

This chain uses TRBV19 with TRBJ2-7; a weak D match, TRBD1 (6 bases). V was shortened by 1 base and J by 3 bases, with 22 bases between the two germline ends. Germline V gene data show CDR1 as LNHDA and CDR2 as SQIVND (reference sequence). The CDR3 runs to 18 residues. CDR3 in amino acids: CASSIGAYTTGYHYEQYF. The CDR3 DNA reads as TGTGCCAGTAGTATAGGAGCCTATACTACAGGGTACCACTACGAGCAGTACTTC.

As concerns this clone: An end of the junction does not agree with germline; a read error may underlie this. The chain is built from TRBV28 and TRBJ1-3; 7 bases are a match to TRBD1. Germline V gene lookup returns CDR1 MDHEN and CDR2 SYDVKM. This CDR3 is built from 11 residues. The chain's CDR3 is CASSSTGFWDF. Here the CDR3 DNA reads TGTGCCAGCAGTTCGACAGGGTTCTGGGATTTT.

The J gene is TRBJ2-3, the V gene TRBV7-2, with 10 nucleotides matching TRBD2. Trimming removed 3 bases from V and 4 bases from J; junction bases left unmatched: 10. The germline V gene encodes CDR1 SGHTA and CDR2 FQGNSA. The CDR3 runs to 17 residues. In DNA form, the CDR3 reads TGTGCCAGCAGCTTTTCTGGGGTAGCGGGAGGCCCAGATACGCAGTATTTT. Translated, it gives CASSFSGVAGGPDTQYF.

This clone was recorded once. V gene TRBV30 combines with J gene TRBJ1-6; D perhaps matches TRBD1 (6 bases). This CDR3 is 14 amino acids long. Trimming removed 3 bases at V and 6 bases at J, with 12 bases between. Germline V CDR1 and CDR2: GTSNPN, SVGIG (reference sequence). In DNA, the CDR3 is TGTGCCTGGAGACGCAGGGGAAGTAATTCACCCCTCCACTTT. Protein sequence: CAWRRRGSNSPLHF.

The rearrangement links TRBV12-3 or TRBV12-4 to TRBJ2-7; 10 bases map to TRBD1. Unmatched junction bases numbered 4, after V lost 8 bases and J lost 3 bases. The CDR3 extends over 13 amino acids. The CDR3 DNA follows: TGTGCCAGCGCCGGGACAGGGGACTACGAGCAGTACTTC. The encoded protein is CASAGTGDYEQYF.

V is TRBV5-6 and J is TRBJ1-1; no definite D call. V lost 3 bases and J 1 base, leaving 4 bases between the germline ends. CDR1 is SGHDT and CDR2 is YYEEEE in the germline V gene. The length of the CDR3 is 12 residues. The CDR3 nucleotides read TGTGCCAGCAGCTCCCAGAACACTGAAGCTTTCTTT. Translation gives CASSSQNTEAFF.